The subject of this entry is one TCR beta chain. The sample belongs to a study of blood T cell repertoires in COVID-19. Study at large: T cells, B-cell-depleted T cells, or PBMCs supplied cDNA or gDNA.

The junction had 7 bases not matched to a gene; V was cut back by 3 bases and J by 7 bases. Germline loops: CDR1 LGHNT, CDR2 FRNRAP. The CDR3 covers 15 residues. Participant reports of clinical history set cohort assignment. Generated by immunoSEQ multiplex PCR, the TCRdb table keeps only in-frame clones and is missing some. This sample yields approximately 140,000 clones, of which approximately 84% are seen a single time; about 3.4% belongs to the top ten. Sequencing used PBMCs or T cells enriched from blood (not recorded which). The chain links TRBV12-5 to TRBJ2-1; TRBD2 aligns across 9 bases. The sequence was collected from a woman aged 50 to 60 with acute COVID-19. This chain's CDR3 is CASGLGLAGTNEQFF. The CDR3 DNA follows: TGTGCTAGTGGTTTAGGGCTAGCGGGAACGAATGAGCAGTTCTTC. Full variable domain (rest looked up from reference TRBV12-5 and TRBJ2-1): DARVTQTPRHKVTEMGQEVTMRCQPILGHNTVFWYRQTMMQGLELLAYFRNRAPLDDSGMPKDRFSAEMPDATLATLKIQPSEPRDSAVYFCASGLGLAGTNEQFFGPGTRLTVL.